This TCR beta chain was sequenced for a study of blood T cell repertoires in COVID-19. Study-level information: Acute and convalescent COVID-19 specimens originated in the United States, Italy and Spain. T cells, B-cell-depleted T cells, or PBMCs provided the cDNA or gDNA that served as material.

Germline V gene sequence: CDR1 SGDLS, CDR2 YYNGEE. Losses at the gene ends were 3 bases for V and 7 bases for J; bases not matched to a gene: 7. The CDR3 has 14 amino acids. Original methodology: Nucleated cell counts were estimated from reference gene primer amplification. The protocol was immunoSEQ multiplex PCR, while the TCRdb copy is restricted to in-frame clones and leaves out a portion. The V and J calls and clone size come from that table; D and trimming were worked out from the DNA. The sample has about 57,000 clones; 82% are singletons. Sequenced material: peripheral blood. The source of this sequence is an elderly woman with acute or convalescent COVID-19. J is TRBJ2-4 and V is TRBV9, with 7 bases fitting TRBD1. The CDR3 loop is CASSARQGGNIQYF. The CDR3, as DNA: TGTGCCAGCAGCGCCCGACAGGGCGGGAACATTCAGTACTTC.